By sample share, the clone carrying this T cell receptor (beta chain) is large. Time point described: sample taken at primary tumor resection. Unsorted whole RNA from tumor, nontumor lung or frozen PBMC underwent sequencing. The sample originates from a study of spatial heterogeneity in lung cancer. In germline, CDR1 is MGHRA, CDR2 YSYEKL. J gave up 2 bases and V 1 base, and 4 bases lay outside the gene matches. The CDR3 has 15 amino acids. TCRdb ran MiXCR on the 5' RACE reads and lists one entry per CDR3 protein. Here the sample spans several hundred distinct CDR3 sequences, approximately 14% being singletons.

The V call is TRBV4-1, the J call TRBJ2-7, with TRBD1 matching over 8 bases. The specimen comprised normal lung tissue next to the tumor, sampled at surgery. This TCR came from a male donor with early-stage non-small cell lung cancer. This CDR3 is CASSQGTGLAYEQYF. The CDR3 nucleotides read TGCGCCAGCAGCCAAGGGACAGGGTTGGCCTACGAGCAGTACTTC.